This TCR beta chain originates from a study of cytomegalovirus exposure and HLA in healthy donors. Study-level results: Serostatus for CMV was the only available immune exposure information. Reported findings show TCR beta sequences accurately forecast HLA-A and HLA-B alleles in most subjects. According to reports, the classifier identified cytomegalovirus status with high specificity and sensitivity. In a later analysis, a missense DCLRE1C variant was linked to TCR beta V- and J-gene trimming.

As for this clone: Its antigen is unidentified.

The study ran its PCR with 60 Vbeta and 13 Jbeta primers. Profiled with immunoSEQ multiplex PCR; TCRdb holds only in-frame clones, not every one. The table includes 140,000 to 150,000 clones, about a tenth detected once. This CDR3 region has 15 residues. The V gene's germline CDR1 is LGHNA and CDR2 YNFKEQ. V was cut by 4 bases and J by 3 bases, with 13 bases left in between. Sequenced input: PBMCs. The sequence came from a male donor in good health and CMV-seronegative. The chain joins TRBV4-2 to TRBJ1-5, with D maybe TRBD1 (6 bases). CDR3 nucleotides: TGTGCCAGCAGCCGGGAGTCAGGGGACAATCAGCCCCAGCATTTT. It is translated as CASSRESGDNQPQHF.